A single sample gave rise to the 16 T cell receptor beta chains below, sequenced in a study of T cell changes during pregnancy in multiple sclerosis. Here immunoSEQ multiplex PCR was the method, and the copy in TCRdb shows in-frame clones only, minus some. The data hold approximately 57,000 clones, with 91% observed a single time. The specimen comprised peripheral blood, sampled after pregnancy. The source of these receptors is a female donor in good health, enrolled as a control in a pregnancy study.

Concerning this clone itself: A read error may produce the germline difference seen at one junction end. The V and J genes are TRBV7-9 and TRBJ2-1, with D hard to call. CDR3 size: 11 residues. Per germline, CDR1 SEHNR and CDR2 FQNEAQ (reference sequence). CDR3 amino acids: CASSLYSEQFF. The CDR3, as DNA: TGTGCCAGCAGCCTCTACAGTGAGCAGTTCTTC.

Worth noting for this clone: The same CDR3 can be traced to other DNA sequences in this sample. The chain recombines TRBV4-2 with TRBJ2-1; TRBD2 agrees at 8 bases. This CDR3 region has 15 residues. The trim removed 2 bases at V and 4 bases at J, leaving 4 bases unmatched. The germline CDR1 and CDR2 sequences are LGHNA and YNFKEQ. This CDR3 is CASSQTTSGYNEQFF. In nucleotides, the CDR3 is TGTGCCAGCAGCCAAACCACTAGCGGTTACAATGAGCAGTTCTTC.

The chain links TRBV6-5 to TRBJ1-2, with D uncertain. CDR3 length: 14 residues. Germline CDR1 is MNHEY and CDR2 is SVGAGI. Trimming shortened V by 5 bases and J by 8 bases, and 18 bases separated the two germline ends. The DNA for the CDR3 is TGTGCCAGCAGTCAATGGGAGGTTGGTGGCGGCTACACCTTC. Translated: CASSQWEVGGGYTF.

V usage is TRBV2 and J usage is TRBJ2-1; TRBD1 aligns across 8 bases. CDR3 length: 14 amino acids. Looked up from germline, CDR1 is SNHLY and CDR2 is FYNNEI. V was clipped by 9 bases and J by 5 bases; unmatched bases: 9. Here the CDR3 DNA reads TGTGCCAGTCAGGGGGCTAGCCTGGACAATGAGCAGTTCTTC. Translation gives CASQGASLDNEQFF.

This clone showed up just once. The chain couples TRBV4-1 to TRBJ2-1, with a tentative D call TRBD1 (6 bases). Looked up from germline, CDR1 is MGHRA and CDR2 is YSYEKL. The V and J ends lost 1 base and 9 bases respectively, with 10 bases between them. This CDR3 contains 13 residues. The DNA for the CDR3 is TGCGCCAGCAGCCAAGTAGGGGGTAGTGAGCAGTTCTTC. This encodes CASSQVGGSEQFF.

Written as DNA, the CDR3 is TGTGCCAGCAGCCCCCCGGGACTTTTAAGCACAGATACGCAGTATTTT. This encodes CASSPPGLLSTDTQYF. The chain uses TRBV11-2 and TRBJ2-3; tentative D call: TRBD2 (6 bases). CDR3 length: 16 residues. CDR1 and CDR2 (germline): SGHAT, FQNNGV. The V end lost 5 bases, the J end lost 0 bases, and 15 bases lay between the germline ends.

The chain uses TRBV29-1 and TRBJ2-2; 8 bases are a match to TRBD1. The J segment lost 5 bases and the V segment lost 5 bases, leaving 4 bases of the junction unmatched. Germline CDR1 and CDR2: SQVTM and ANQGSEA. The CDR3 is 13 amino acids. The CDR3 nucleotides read TGCAGCGTTACGGACAGGGTAACCGGGGAGCTGTTTTTT. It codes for CSVTDRVTGELFF.

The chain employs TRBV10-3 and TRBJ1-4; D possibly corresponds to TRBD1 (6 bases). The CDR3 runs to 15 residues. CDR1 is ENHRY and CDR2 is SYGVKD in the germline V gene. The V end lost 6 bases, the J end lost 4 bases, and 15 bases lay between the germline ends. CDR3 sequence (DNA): TGTGCCATCAGCGACTTGACAGGCCTTAATGAAAAACTGTTTTTT. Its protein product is CAISDLTGLNEKLFF.

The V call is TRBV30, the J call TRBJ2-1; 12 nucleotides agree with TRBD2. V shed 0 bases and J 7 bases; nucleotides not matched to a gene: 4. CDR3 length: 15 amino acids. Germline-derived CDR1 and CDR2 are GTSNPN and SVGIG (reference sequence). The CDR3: CAWSVHLAGGNEQFF. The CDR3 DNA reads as TGTGCCTGGAGTGTACACCTAGCGGGGGGGAATGAGCAGTTCTTC.

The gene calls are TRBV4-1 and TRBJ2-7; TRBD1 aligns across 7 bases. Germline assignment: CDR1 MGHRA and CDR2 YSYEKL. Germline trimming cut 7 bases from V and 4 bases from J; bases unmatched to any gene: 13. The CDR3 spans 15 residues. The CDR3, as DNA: TGCGCCAGCACCCGAGGGTCGGGACAGACTTACGAGCAGTACTTC. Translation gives CASTRGSGQTYEQYF.

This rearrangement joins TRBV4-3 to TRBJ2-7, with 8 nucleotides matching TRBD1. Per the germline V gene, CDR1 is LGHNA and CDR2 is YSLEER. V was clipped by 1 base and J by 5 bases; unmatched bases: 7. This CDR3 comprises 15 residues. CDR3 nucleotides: TGCGCCAGCAGCCAAGGGTCAGGGGGCCGCCACGAGCAGTACTTC. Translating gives CASSQGSGGRHEQYF.

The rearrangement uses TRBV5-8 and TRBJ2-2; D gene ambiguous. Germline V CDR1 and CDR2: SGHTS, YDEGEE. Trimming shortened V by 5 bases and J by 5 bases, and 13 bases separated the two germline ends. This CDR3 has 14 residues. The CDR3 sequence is CASRVRVYTGELFF. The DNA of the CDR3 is TGTGCCAGCAGAGTCCGGGTCTATACCGGGGAGCTGTTTTTT.

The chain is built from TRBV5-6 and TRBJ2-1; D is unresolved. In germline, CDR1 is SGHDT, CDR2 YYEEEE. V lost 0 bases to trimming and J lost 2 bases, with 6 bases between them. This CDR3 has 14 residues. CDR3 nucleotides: TGTGCCAGCAGCTTGGCTGGGCCCTACAATGAGCAGTTCTTC. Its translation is CASSLAGPYNEQFF.

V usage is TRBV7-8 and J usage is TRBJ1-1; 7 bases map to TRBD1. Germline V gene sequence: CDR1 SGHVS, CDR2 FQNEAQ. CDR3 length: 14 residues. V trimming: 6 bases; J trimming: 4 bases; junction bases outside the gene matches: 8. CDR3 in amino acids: CASRAGTVGTEAFF. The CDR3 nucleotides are TGTGCCAGCAGGGCCGGGACAGTGGGCACTGAAGCTTTCTTT.

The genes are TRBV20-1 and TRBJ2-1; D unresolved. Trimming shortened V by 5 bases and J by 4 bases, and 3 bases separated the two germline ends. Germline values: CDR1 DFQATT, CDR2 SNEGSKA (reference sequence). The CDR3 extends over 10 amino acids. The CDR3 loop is CSALYNEQFF. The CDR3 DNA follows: TGCAGTGCTCTTTACAATGAGCAGTTCTTC.

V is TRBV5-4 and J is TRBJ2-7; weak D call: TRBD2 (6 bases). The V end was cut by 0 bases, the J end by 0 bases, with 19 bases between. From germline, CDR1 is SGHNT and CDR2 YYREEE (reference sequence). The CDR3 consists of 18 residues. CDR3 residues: CASSLGIPGTDYSYEQYF. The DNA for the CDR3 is TGTGCCAGCAGCTTGGGGATACCCGGGACGGACTACTCCTACGAGCAGTACTTC.